The rows below give T cell receptor beta chains drawn from one sample of a study of shared clonotypes between healthy human individuals. Data came from immunoSEQ multiplex PCR; TCRdb stores just in-frame clones and leaves some out. There are over a million clones in the sample; about three quarters occur only once, and 1.2% to 1.5% lies in the top ten. Source material: memory CD4+ T cells sorted from blood. The receptor set was obtained from a young man in good health. Both conserved end residues are part of each CDR3. Each record gives: V gene, CDR3 length, J gene, clone size, D gene, CDR3 protein, CDR3 DNA. The D gene is left open where the match is weak. Only part of the rows carry a size: once, few, many, or a class if the clone is expanded.

V: TRBV12-5; length: 14; J: TRBJ1-3; size: -; D: -; CDR3: CASGLSGAGNTIYF; DNA: TGTGCTAGTGGTTTGTCGGGAGCTGGAAACACCATATATTTT
V: TRBV5-4; length: 15; J: TRBJ1-1; size: -; D: -; CDR3: CASSLAGPMNTEAFF; DNA: TGTGCCAGCAGCTTGGCAGGTCCCATGAACACTGAAGCTTTCTTT
V: TRBV15; length: 14; J: TRBJ1-6; size: -; D: TRBD1; CDR3: CATSRAGGRSPLHF; DNA: TGTGCCACCAGCAGAGCAGGGGGCCGTTCACCCCTCCACTTT
V: TRBV2; length: 13; J: TRBJ1-1; size: few; D: -; CDR3: CASSEGWTAEAFF; DNA: TGTGCCAGCAGTGAAGGTTGGACAGCTGAAGCTTTCTTT
V: TRBV10-3; length: 13; J: TRBJ1-4; size: -; D: -; CDR3: CAISVLRDEKLFF; DNA: TGTGCCATCAGTGTTCTCAGGGATGAAAAACTGTTTTTT
V: TRBV11-3; length: 16; J: TRBJ2-2; size: -; D: TRBD2; CDR3: CASSKGLAGAPGELFF; DNA: TGTGCCAGCAGCAAAGGACTAGCGGGAGCACCTGGGGAGCTGTTTTTT
V: TRBV5-1; length: 15; J: TRBJ2-5; size: once; D: TRBD1; CDR3: CASSRGQGTRQTQYF; DNA: TGCGCCAGCAGCAGGGGACAGGGGACTCGTCAGACCCAGTACTTC
V: TRBV7-2; length: 15; J: TRBJ1-2; size: -; D: TRBD1; CDR3: CASSSGGNRDYGYTF; DNA: TGTGCCAGCAGCTCAGGGGGGAATAGAGACTATGGCTACACCTTC
V: TRBV30; length: 15; J: TRBJ1-3; size: -; D: -; CDR3: CAWSVGGFAGNTIYF; DNA: TGTGCCTGGAGTGTAGGGGGGTTCGCTGGAAACACCATATATTTT
V: TRBV27; length: 17; J: TRBJ1-1; size: -; D: TRBD1; CDR3: CASTQIWTGRKNTEAFF; DNA: TGTGCCAGCACCCAGATTTGGACAGGCCGCAAGAACACTGAAGCTTTCTTT
V: TRBV30; length: 13; J: TRBJ1-3; size: many; D: -; CDR3: CAWSSWERNTIYF; DNA: TGTGCCTGGAGTTCATGGGAGAGGAACACCATATATTTT
V: TRBV19; length: 14; J: TRBJ2-1; size: -; D: TRBD1; CDR3: CASRDRTISHEQFF; DNA: TGTGCCAGTCGGGACAGAACTATCTCCCATGAGCAGTTCTTC
V: TRBV11-2; length: 15; J: TRBJ2-5; size: -; D: TRBD2; CDR3: CASSPLAGGGETQYF; DNA: TGTGCCAGCAGCCCGCTAGCGGGGGGAGGGGAGACCCAGTACTTC
V: TRBV19; length: 15; J: TRBJ1-6; size: few; D: -; CDR3: CASARLVGYGSPLHF; DNA: TGTGCCAGCGCTAGGTTGGTGGGTTATGGATCACCCCTCCACTTT
V: TRBV5-5; length: 13; J: TRBJ2-2; size: few; D: -; CDR3: CASNVASTGELFF; DNA: TGTGCCAGCAATGTAGCGAGCACCGGGGAGCTGTTTTTT
V: TRBV9; length: 16; J: TRBJ1-3; size: -; D: -; CDR3: CASSVGLVNSGNTIYF; DNA: TGTGCCAGCAGCGTAGGGCTGGTGAACTCTGGAAACACCATATATTTT
V: TRBV7-2; length: 15; J: TRBJ1-2; size: -; D: TRBD1; CDR3: CASSLGRDRGRGYTF; DNA: TGTGCCAGCAGCTTGGGCCGGGACAGGGGGCGCGGCTACACCTTC
V: TRBV10-3; length: 14; J: TRBJ2-2; size: -; D: TRBD1; CDR3: CAINDRGGVGELFF; DNA: TGTGCCATCAATGACAGGGGCGGTGTCGGGGAGCTGTTTTTT
V: TRBV19; length: 15; J: TRBJ2-1; size: -; D: TRBD2; CDR3: CASRLAGGQYNEQFF; DNA: TGTGCCAGTAGACTAGCGGGAGGCCAATACAATGAGCAGTTCTTC
V: TRBV11-2; length: 17; J: TRBJ1-1; size: -; D: TRBD1; CDR3: CASSSTARTGLGTEAFF; DNA: TGTGCCAGCAGCTCAACGGCCCGGACAGGGCTGGGCACTGAAGCTTTCTTT
V: TRBV11-1; length: 16; J: TRBJ2-5; size: many; D: -; CDR3: CASSFAPTLAQETQYF; DNA: TGTGCCAGCAGCTTTGCCCCGACGTTGGCACAAGAGACCCAGTACTTC
V: TRBV15; length: 14; J: TRBJ1-5; size: -; D: -; CDR3: CATSEGLQNQPQHF; DNA: TGTGCCACCAGCGAGGGGCTACAAAATCAGCCCCAGCATTTT
V: TRBV5-4; length: 15; J: TRBJ1-1; size: -; D: -; CDR3: CASSFRIGADTEAFF; DNA: TGTGCCAGCAGCTTCAGGATTGGGGCGGACACTGAAGCTTTCTTT
V: TRBV6-6; length: 15; J: TRBJ2-2; size: once; D: -; CDR3: CASSYLSAGTGELFF; DNA: TGTGCCAGCAGTTATTTATCGGCGGGCACCGGGGAGCTGTTTTTT
V: TRBV4-3; length: 15; J: TRBJ2-1; size: -; D: TRBD2; CDR3: CASSQDRTSQNEQFF; DNA: TGCGCCAGCAGCCAAGATCGGACTAGCCAAAATGAGCAGTTCTTC
V: TRBV28; length: 14; J: TRBJ2-5; size: -; D: TRBD1; CDR3: CASRQPGQQETQYF; DNA: TGTGCCAGCAGGCAACCGGGACAGCAAGAGACCCAGTACTTC
V: TRBV11-2; length: 14; J: TRBJ2-6; size: -; D: -; CDR3: CASSQGAGANVLTF; DNA: TGTGCCAGCAGCCAGGGAGCTGGGGCCAACGTCCTGACTTTC
V: TRBV19; length: 12; J: TRBJ1-4; size: once; D: -; CDR3: CASRGGNEKLFF; DNA: TGTGCCAGTAGAGGAGGGAATGAAAAACTGTTTTTT
V: TRBV12-5; length: 18; J: TRBJ2-7; size: few; D: -; CDR3: CASGLAQRVQPASYEQYF; DNA: TGTGCTAGTGGTTTGGCTCAGCGGGTCCAACCGGCCTCCTACGAGCAGTACTTC
V: TRBV28; length: 14; J: TRBJ1-2; size: -; D: -; CDR3: CASSLALTVYGYTF; DNA: TGTGCCAGCAGTTTAGCCCTAACAGTATATGGCTACACCTTC
V: TRBV4-3; length: 14; J: TRBJ2-7; size: -; D: -; CDR3: CASSQARDSYEQYF; DNA: TGCGCCAGCAGCCAGGCCCGGGACTCCTACGAGCAGTACTTC
V: TRBV2; length: 13; J: TRBJ1-5; size: -; D: -; CDR3: CASSPGKGMIQHF; DNA: TGTGCCAGCAGTCCGGGGAAGGGGATGATCCAGCATTTT
V: TRBV29-1; length: 12; J: TRBJ1-1; size: few; D: -; CDR3: CSAQGWGTEAFF; DNA: TGCAGCGCTCAGGGTTGGGGCACTGAAGCTTTCTTT
V: TRBV12-5; length: 14; J: TRBJ2-3; size: -; D: TRBD2; CDR3: CASGSSGGADTQYF; DNA: TGTGCTAGTGGTTCTAGCGGGGGGGCAGATACGCAGTATTTT
V: TRBV7-2; length: 16; J: TRBJ2-5; size: -; D: TRBD1; CDR3: CASSSAGTGGSETQYF; DNA: TGTGCCAGCAGCTCCGCCGGGACAGGGGGCAGTGAGACCCAGTACTTC
V: TRBV5-6; length: 15; J: TRBJ2-7; size: -; D: TRBD2; CDR3: CASSSVTSGRYEQYF; DNA: TGTGCCAGCAGCTCCGTGACTAGCGGGAGGTACGAGCAGTACTTC
V: TRBV21-1; length: 12; J: TRBJ1-1; size: few; D: -; CDR3: CARGQVNTEAFF; DNA: TGTGCCAGGGGACAGGTGAACACTGAAGCTTTCTTT
V: TRBV18; length: 15; J: TRBJ2-3; size: -; D: -; CDR3: CASSPGTISTDTQYF; DNA: TGTGCCAGCTCTCCCGGGACGATTAGCACAGATACGCAGTATTTT
V: TRBV7-3; length: 15; J: TRBJ2-1; size: -; D: -; CDR3: CASSLYGLSYNEQFF; DNA: TGTGCCAGCAGCTTATACGGACTATCCTACAATGAGCAGTTCTTC
V: TRBV7-7; length: 13; J: TRBJ1-1; size: -; D: -; CDR3: CASSLQWNTEAFF; DNA: TGTGCTAGCAGCTTACAATGGAACACTGAAGCTTTCTTT